This is a list of T cell receptor beta chains from one sample in a study of T cells after posttransplantation cyclophosphamide. Assay used: immunoSEQ multiplex PCR; TCRdb lists only in-frame clones, some missing. This repertoire holds some 40,000 clones, and none appear only once. The sequencing sample was made of PBMCs. The source is a woman between 45 and 60 years old in good health and a related stem cell transplant donor. CDR3s include the opening cysteine and the closing phenylalanine or tryptophan. Each record gives: D gene, V gene, CDR3 protein. A D gene is named only where the DNA matches it firmly.

D gene: .
V gene: TRBV6-5
CDR3 protein: CASSYQGKGTDTQYF

D gene: .
V gene: TRBV28
CDR3 protein: CASSPSFGRGNQPQHF

D gene: .
V gene: TRBV5-1
CDR3 protein: CASSSGSPTNYGYTF

D gene: TRBD1
V gene: TRBV9
CDR3 protein: CASSRTGASGNTIYF

D gene: TRBD1
V gene: TRBV6-5
CDR3 protein: CASSYPGTGNEQYF

D gene: TRBD1
V gene: TRBV18
CDR3 protein: CASSSGGDYGYTF

D gene: TRBD1
V gene: TRBV18
CDR3 protein: CASSPPVWDRAFNQPQHF

D gene: TRBD1
V gene: TRBV6-6
CDR3 protein: CASSRQGGEQYF

D gene: TRBD1
V gene: TRBV6-6
CDR3 protein: CASFPHQGDTEAFF

D gene: .
V gene: TRBV27
CDR3 protein: CASSPYSSANEQFF

D gene: .
V gene: TRBV7-9
CDR3 protein: CASGPLGTNTDTQYF

D gene: .
V gene: TRBV7-9
CDR3 protein: CASNTRQASNEKLFF

D gene: .
V gene: TRBV2
CDR3 protein: CASSDKSQEDTQYF

D gene: TRBD1
V gene: TRBV7-2
CDR3 protein: CASSLVGQREAFF

D gene: .
V gene: TRBV12-2
CDR3 protein: CASRLEVGRRERATDTQYF

D gene: .
V gene: TRBV23-1
CDR3 protein: CASRPRDRPSYEQYF

D gene: .
V gene: TRBV19
CDR3 protein: CASSIVGGALHF

D gene: .
V gene: TRBV11-2
CDR3 protein: CASSLVWAATNEKLFF

D gene: .
V gene: TRBV6-5
CDR3 protein: CASKEDSNQPQHF

D gene: TRBD2
V gene: TRBV7-9
CDR3 protein: CAEGGPYEQYF

D gene: .
V gene: TRBV6-1
CDR3 protein: CASSEVGRRATDTQYF

D gene: TRBD1
V gene: TRBV7-9
CDR3 protein: CASSLLCDRADTGELFF

D gene: TRBD1
V gene: TRBV5-1
CDR3 protein: CASSLEGAENTEAFF

D gene: TRBD1
V gene: TRBV10-3
CDR3 protein: CAISESKGQGSQPQHF

D gene: TRBD2
V gene: TRBV11-2
CDR3 protein: CASSFGGGVGEQYF

D gene: TRBD1
V gene: TRBV6-1
CDR3 protein: CASSAPGTAHGYTF

D gene: TRBD1
V gene: TRBV28
CDR3 protein: CASSRTGWDSPLHF

D gene: .
V gene: TRBV19
CDR3 protein: CASSPGTDTQYF

D gene: TRBD1
V gene: TRBV19
CDR3 protein: CASSPGTAYGYTF

D gene: .
V gene: TRBV11-2
CDR3 protein: CASSLDPNSYEQYF

D gene: .
V gene: TRBV27
CDR3 protein: CASTKGQGGYGYTF

D gene: .
V gene: TRBV5-1
CDR3 protein: CASSFQVPGDTEAFF

D gene: .
V gene: TRBV27
CDR3 protein: CASSQRQGITNTEAFF

D gene: .
V gene: TRBV6-1
CDR3 protein: CASSEMGGRWYGYTF

D gene: TRBD1
V gene: TRBV30
CDR3 protein: CAWSRGTGGADYGYTF

D gene: .
V gene: TRBV11-2
CDR3 protein: CASSSYRTQNTEAFF

D gene: TRBD1
V gene: TRBV4-2
CDR3 protein: CASSPSGQGGGYTF

D gene: TRBD2
V gene: TRBV4-1
CDR3 protein: CASSLLAGGGNTQYF

D gene: .
V gene: TRBV27
CDR3 protein: CASRATGNSYNEQFF